A single sample is the source of the 4 T cell receptor beta chains below, sequenced in a study of T cell responses to AZD1222 COVID-19 vaccine. Data came from immunoSEQ multiplex PCR; TCRdb stores just in-frame clones and leaves some out. This sample has about 120,000 clones, with approximately 89% found just once. Sequences were derived from peripheral blood, sampled on day 0 of AZD1222 vaccination. These receptors were taken from an adult in good health.

Note on this clone: Relative to the germline gene, one junction end is altered; a read error may explain this. The chain joins TRBV6-2 or TRBV6-3 to TRBJ1-6; 7 nucleotides align to TRBD1. The CDR3 loop spans 15 amino acids. Germline V CDR1 and CDR2: MNHEY, SVGEGT. The CDR3 reads CASSYSQGQASTLHF. The CDR3 DNA is TGTGCCAGCAGTTATTCACAGGGGCAGGCTTCAACCCTCCACTTT.

This rearrangement joins TRBV27 to TRBJ2-7, with a tentative D call TRBD1 (6 bases). The length of the CDR3 is 12 residues. The V end was cut by 6 bases, the J end by 6 bases, with 12 bases between. The germline V gene encodes CDR1 MNHEY and CDR2 SMNVEV (reference sequence). CDR3 coding DNA: TGTGCCAGCAGCACTACAGGGCGCGAGCAGTACTTC. Protein: CASSTTGREQYF.

J is TRBJ1-2 and V is TRBV5-4, with D possibly matching TRBD1 (6 bases). Trimming shortened V by 4 bases and J by 2 bases, and 18 bases separated the two germline ends. The CDR3 loop spans 16 amino acids. Per germline, CDR1 SGHNT and CDR2 YYREEE (reference sequence). CDR3 residues: CASSPGGAGGNYGYTF. DNA for the CDR3: TGTGCCAGCAGCCCGGGGGGGGCCGGGGGAAACTATGGCTACACCTTC. The whole variable domain, remainder taken from reference TRBV5-4 and TRBJ1-2, is ETGVTQSPTHLIKTRGQQVTLRCSSQSGHNTVSWYQQALGQGPQFIFQYYREEENGRGNFPPRFSGLQFPNYSSELNVNALELDDSALYLCASSPGGAGGNYGYTFGSGTRLTVV.

The V call is TRBV4-3, the J call TRBJ2-3; tentatively, D is TRBD1 or TRBD2 (5 bases each). CDR1 is LGHNA and CDR2 is YSLEER in the germline V gene. CDR3 length: 17 amino acids. The germline V and J ends were trimmed by 0 bases and 2 bases, with 15 bases remaining between them. CDR3 sequence: CASSQDEAGALTDTQYF. CDR3 coding DNA: TGCGCCAGCAGCCAAGATGAGGCCGGGGCCCTCACAGATACGCAGTATTTT.